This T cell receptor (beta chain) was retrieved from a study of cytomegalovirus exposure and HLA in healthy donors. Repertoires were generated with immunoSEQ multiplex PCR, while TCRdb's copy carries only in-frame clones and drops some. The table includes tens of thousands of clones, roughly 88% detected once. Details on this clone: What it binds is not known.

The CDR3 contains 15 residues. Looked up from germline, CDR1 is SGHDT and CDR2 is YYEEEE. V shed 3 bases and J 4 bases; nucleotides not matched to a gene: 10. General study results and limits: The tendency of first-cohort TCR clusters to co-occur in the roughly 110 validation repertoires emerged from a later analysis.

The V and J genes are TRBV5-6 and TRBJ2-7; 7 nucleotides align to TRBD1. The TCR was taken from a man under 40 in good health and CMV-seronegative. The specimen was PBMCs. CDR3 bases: TGTGCCAGCAGCTCATCCAGACAGGGACATTACGAGCAGTACTTC. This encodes CASSSSRQGHYEQYF.